Below are 25 T cell receptor beta chains sequenced from a single sample in a study of blood T cell repertoires in COVID-19. The repertoire was sequenced with immunoSEQ multiplex PCR; TCRdb's copy has only in-frame clones and lacks some. The sample lists about 70,000 clones, about four fifths occurring once. Specimen: peripheral blood. These receptors all come from a woman between 55 and 75 years old with acute or convalescent COVID-19.

The V and J genes are TRBV5-1 and TRBJ2-7; perhaps TRBD1 as D (6 bases). CDR1 and CDR2 (germline): SGHRS, YFSETQ. The CDR3 runs 15 residues. The germline V and J ends were trimmed by 0 bases and 4 bases, with 14 bases remaining between them. Here the CDR3 DNA reads TGCGCCAGCAGCTTGGCAGGATGGGGGCCATACGAGCAGTACTTC. Protein: CASSLAGWGPYEQYF.

The V gene is TRBV6-6, the J gene TRBJ2-1; 11 nucleotides match TRBD1. With V trimmed by 4 bases and J by 7 bases, 9 bases remained unmatched. Germline V gives CDR1 MNHNY, CDR2 SVGAGI (reference sequence). This CDR3 comprises 16 residues. The CDR3 region has the DNA TGTGCCAGCAGTTCCCACGGACAGGGGGCTAGGAATGAGCAGTTCTTC. Protein: CASSSHGQGARNEQFF.

The chain employs TRBV5-1 and TRBJ2-1; TRBD1 might be the D (6 bases). CDR3 length equals 12 residues. Germline V gene data show CDR1 as SGHRS and CDR2 as YFSETQ. Trimming removed 1 base at V and 7 bases at J, with 6 bases between. The CDR3 region is CASSLQGNEQFF. The CDR3 DNA is TGCGCCAGCAGCTTGCAGGGGAATGAGCAGTTCTTC.

V usage is TRBV7-9 and J usage is TRBJ1-3; TRBD1 matches 8 bases. Germline CDR1 reads SEHNR; CDR2 reads FQNEAQ (reference sequence). The ends lost 5 bases at V and 2 bases at J; junction bases unmatched: 14. The CDR3 totals 18 residues. CDR3 DNA sequence: TGTGCCAGCAGCCGTTCTGAGGACAGGGACGAAACTGGAAACACCATATATTTT. It translates to CASSRSEDRDETGNTIYF. Variable domain in full (rest from reference TRBV7-9 and TRBJ1-3): DTGVSQNPRHKITKRGQNVTFRCDPISEHNRLYWYRQTLGQGPEFLTYFQNEAQLEKSRLLSDRFSAERPKGSFSTLEIQRTEQGDSAMYLCASSRSEDRDETGNTIYFGEGSWLTVV.

The V and J genes are TRBV9 and TRBJ1-3; 12 bases fit TRBD1. CDR3 size: 15 residues. The germline CDR1 and CDR2 sequences are SGDLS and YYNGEE. Trimming cost V 4 bases and J 8 bases; bases outside gene matches: 7. CDR3 in amino acids: CASSPRDRGRDTIYF. The CDR3 nucleotides are TGTGCCAGCAGCCCGCGGGACAGGGGGCGCGACACCATATATTTT.

This clone was seen once. The chain employs TRBV5-6 and TRBJ2-4, with TRBD1 identical over 7 bases. Germline CDR1 is SGHDT and CDR2 is YYEEEE. The ends lost 4 bases at V and 3 bases at J; junction bases unmatched: 10. The CDR3 runs to 16 residues. CDR3 sequence (DNA): TGTGCCAGCAGCCCCGAGTCTCAGGGGGACAAAAACATTCAGTACTTC. Translated, it gives CASSPESQGDKNIQYF.

This clone showed up just a few times. This chain joins TRBV5-6 and TRBJ2-5; no definite D call. In germline, CDR1 is SGHDT, CDR2 YYEEEE. The CDR3 runs to 12 residues. V was pared by 2 bases and J by 5 bases, with 7 bases between. CDR3 nucleotide sequence: TGTGCCAGCAGCTTCGGCAGGGAGACCCAGTACTTC. It specifies CASSFGRETQYF. Full variable domain (outside the CDR3, taken from reference TRBV5-6 and TRBJ2-5): DAGVTQSPTHLIKTRGQQVTLRCSPKSGHDTVSWYQQALGQGPQFIFQYYEEEERQRGNFPDRFSGHQFPNYSSELNVNALLLGDSALYLCASSFGRETQYFGPGTRLLVL.

The V and J genes are TRBV19 and TRBJ2-7, with TRBD1 matching 9 bases. Trimming removed 4 bases from V and 5 bases from J; junction bases left unmatched: 3. The CDR3 extends over 13 amino acids. CDR1 and CDR2 (germline): LNHDA, SQIVND (reference sequence). Here the CDR3 DNA reads TGTGCCAGTAGTAAGGACAGGGGACACGAGCAGTACTTC. Amino acids: CASSKDRGHEQYF. The variable domain in full, completed from reference TRBV19 and TRBJ2-7, reads DGGITQSPKYLFRKEGQNVTLSCEQNLNHDAMYWYRQDPGQGLRLIYYSQIVNDFQKGDIAEGYSVSREKKESFPLTVTSAQKNPTAFYLCASSKDRGHEQYFGPGTRLTVT.

V and J are TRBV4-3 and TRBJ2-5, with 7 bases identical to TRBD1. The V segment lost 0 bases and the J segment 0 bases; nucleotides outside the gene matches: 4. Germline V gene data show CDR1 as LGHNA and CDR2 as YSLEER. There are 16 residues in the CDR3. This chain's CDR3 is CASSQDWGQYQETQYF. As DNA, the CDR3 is TGCGCCAGCAGCCAAGACTGGGGACAGTACCAAGAGACCCAGTACTTC.

This chain uses TRBV12-5 with TRBJ1-6, with 10 bases that match TRBD1. V gave up 1 base and J gave up 10 bases; unmatched junction bases: 4. The CDR3 has 15 amino acids. In germline, CDR1 is LGHNT, CDR2 FRNRAP. CDR3 coding DNA: TGTGCTAGTGGTTTGGGGACAGGGGGTGAGTCACCCCTCCACTTT. It codes for CASGLGTGGESPLHF.

The chain has TRBV4-3 and TRBJ2-6; D unclear. This CDR3 is 16 amino acids long. Trimming took 0 bases from V and 0 from J, leaving 6 bases between them. Per the germline V gene, CDR1 is LGHNA and CDR2 is YSLEER. The CDR3: CASSQEMASGANVLTF. CDR3 DNA: TGCGCCAGCAGCCAAGAAATGGCCTCTGGGGCCAACGTCCTGACTTTC.

CDR3 sequence reads: CASSVKRQNTEAFF. CDR3 sequence (DNA): TGTGCCAGCAGCGTAAAACGACAGAACACTGAAGCTTTCTTT. J is TRBJ1-1 and V is TRBV6-5; D remains ambiguous. Germline assignment: CDR1 MNHEY and CDR2 SVGAGI. The ends were cut back, 6 bases at V and 1 base at J, with 12 bases in the middle. The CDR3 has 14 amino acids.

V and J are TRBV7-2 and TRBJ2-7; 9 bases fit TRBD1. The V gene's germline CDR1 is SGHTA and CDR2 FQGNSA. With V trimmed by 7 bases and J by 3 bases, 4 bases remained unmatched. The CDR3 runs to 13 residues. The CDR3 DNA reads TGTGCCAGCACACCGGGACAGGGCTACGAGCAGTACTTC. It codes for CASTPGQGYEQYF.

The V call is TRBV2, the J call TRBJ1-5; 9 nucleotides align to TRBD1. Trimming removed 6 bases from V and 7 bases from J; junction bases left unmatched: 4. In germline, CDR1 is SNHLY, CDR2 FYNNEI. This CDR3 has 13 residues. The CDR3 here is CASSGQGWQPQHF. In DNA, the CDR3 is TGTGCCAGCAGCGGACAGGGGTGGCAGCCCCAGCATTTT.

About this clone itself: Its ends do not fully match the called genes, so a read error is possible. V is TRBV19 and J is TRBJ2-7; D is possibly TRBD2 (5 bases). Germline CDR1 is LNHDA and CDR2 is SQIVND (reference sequence). The CDR3 is made up of 15 amino acids. For the CDR3, the DNA is TGTGCCAGTAGTATAGGGCGAGGGAGCTCCTACAAGCAGTACTTC. This gives the protein CASSIGRGSSYKQYF.

The CDR3 nucleotides read TGTGCCAGCAGTTACGCGGGGAATAGAAATACGCAGTATTTT. Protein: CASSYAGNRNTQYF. The chain uses TRBV6-6 and TRBJ2-3; weak D call: TRBD2 (6 bases). The CDR3 length is 14 residues. Trimming took off 2 bases at V and 7 bases at J, with 13 bases between the two ends. Germline CDR1 reads MNHNY; CDR2 reads SVGAGI (reference sequence).

CDR3 protein: CASRTGTGDGYTF. CDR3 nucleotides: TGTGCCAGCAGAACCGGGACAGGGGATGGCTACACCTTC. The gene calls are TRBV2 and TRBJ1-2; 10 bases fit TRBD1. V lost 6 bases to trimming and J lost 6 bases; unmatched junction nucleotides: 4. The CDR3 totals 13 residues. Looked up from germline, CDR1 is SNHLY and CDR2 is FYNNEI.

The V call is TRBV11-1, the J call TRBJ2-7, with 10 bases matching TRBD1. The CDR3 consists of 14 residues. V was clipped by 5 bases and J by 5 bases; unmatched bases: 6. Germline V gene lookup returns CDR1 SGHAT and CDR2 FQDESV (reference sequence). The CDR3 DNA reads TGTGCCAGCAGCCGTGACAGGGGGCTGAACGAGCAGTACTTC. Translating gives CASSRDRGLNEQYF.

The chain links TRBV5-3 to TRBJ2-5; 8 bases agree with TRBD1. TRBV5-3 is filed as an ORF, its function uncertain. V shed 3 bases, J shed 3 bases, and the junction held 1 base outside the gene matches. This CDR3 spans 13 amino acids. The DNA for the CDR3 is TGTGCCAGAAGCTCGGACAGGGAAGAGACCCAGTACTTC. Its protein product is CARSSDREETQYF.

This clone was counted between two and nine times. The chain uses TRBV10-1 and TRBJ1-1, with D possibly being TRBD1 (6 bases). CDR1 is WNHNN, CDR2 SYGVQD, per germline (reference sequence). V lost 2 bases and J lost 3, with 13 bases in between. The CDR3 has 15 residues. CDR3 sequence reads: CASSEKKKGDTEAFF. CDR3 bases: TGCGCCAGCAGTGAGAAAAAGAAGGGGGACACTGAAGCTTTCTTT.

The chain combines TRBV9 with TRBJ2-1; TRBD2 matches at 11 bases. J was trimmed by 5 bases and V by 3 bases; bases with no gene match: 7. Per germline, CDR1 SGDLS and CDR2 YYNGEE. The CDR3 sequence is 16 residues long. CDR3: CASSGGLAGIDNEQFF. CDR3 in DNA: TGTGCCAGCAGCGGAGGACTAGCGGGCATAGACAATGAGCAGTTCTTC. The whole variable domain, filled in from reference TRBV9 and TRBJ2-1, reads DSGVTQTPKHLITATGQRVTLRCSPRSGDLSVYWYQQSLDQGLQFLIQYYNGEERAKGNILERFSAQQFPDLHSELNLSSLELGDSALYFCASSGGLAGIDNEQFFGPGTRLTVL.

In this sample, this clone turned up once. The chain couples TRBV10-1 to TRBJ1-1; 7 nucleotides line up with TRBD1. V lost 5 bases to trimming and J lost 7 bases; unmatched junction nucleotides: 19. This CDR3 contains 17 residues. From germline, CDR1 is WNHNN and CDR2 SYGVQD (reference sequence). CDR3 DNA: TGCGCCAGCAGTCCGGGACAGCCGACTTCCCCCACCTTTGAAGCTTTCTTT. Amino acid sequence: CASSPGQPTSPTFEAFF.

This clone appeared a single time. The chain uses TRBV3-1 (or the pseudogene TRBV3-2) and TRBJ1-5, with 7 nucleotides matching TRBD1. The ends lost 6 bases at V and 6 bases at J; junction bases unmatched: 11. CDR3 length: 15 amino acids. The V gene's germline CDR1 is LGHDT and CDR2 YNNKEL (reference sequence). In nucleotides, the CDR3 is TGTGCCAGCAGTCCCGCGACAGGGCTAGGTCAGCCCCAGCATTTT. Translation: CASSPATGLGQPQHF.

This clone appeared a few times. The chain links TRBV9 to TRBJ1-5; the match to TRBD1 covers 8 bases. CDR1 and CDR2 (germline): SGDLS, YYNGEE. CDR3 length: 15 residues. The trim removed 6 bases at V and 4 bases at J, leaving 9 bases unmatched. The CDR3 spells CASNPTGGLNQPQHF. The CDR3 DNA sequence: TGTGCCAGCAACCCCACAGGGGGTCTAAATCAGCCCCAGCATTTT.

CDR3 residues: CASSEARGRVGWELFF. The CDR3 nucleotides read TGTGCCAGCAGTGAAGCGCGCGGGAGGGTCGGTTGGGAGCTGTTTTTT. The J gene is TRBJ2-2, the V gene TRBV6-1; TRBD2 matches 9 bases. This CDR3 region has 16 residues. The V gene end was trimmed by 0 bases and the J gene end by 9 bases; junction bases not matched to a gene: 8. Germline-derived CDR1 and CDR2 are MNHNS and SASEGT.